The following is a T cell receptor (beta chain) sequence with its context. This sample is part of a study of blood T cell repertoires in COVID-19. The method was immunoSEQ multiplex PCR; TCRdb's version includes in-frame clones alone and lacks a portion of them. The table shows 70,000 to 85,000 clones, with 86% occurring only once. Germline values: CDR1 SEHNR, CDR2 FQNEAQ (reference sequence). V lost 5 bases and J lost 8; bases outside the gene matches: 8. The CDR3 extends over 13 amino acids. This TCR was sampled from a woman older than 75 in a cohort sampled during active or convalescent COVID-19. The rearrangement joins TRBV7-9 to TRBJ1-2, with 7 bases identical to TRBD1. The material sequenced was peripheral blood. Written as DNA, the CDR3 is TGTGCCAGCAGCCGGGACAGCCTTGGAGGCTACACCTTC. This sequence encodes CASSRDSLGGYTF.